This passage covers 5 T cell receptor beta chains from one sample sequenced in a study of radiotherapy plus CTLA-4 blockade in lung cancer. The method was immunoSEQ multiplex PCR; TCRdb's version includes in-frame clones alone and lacks a portion of them. The table lists about 43,000 clones, about 70% of them singletons. The sample was peripheral blood, taken from a patient treated with radiotherapy plus ipilimumab. Source of these receptors: a human donor with non-small cell lung cancer who had a partial response to radiotherapy plus ipilimumab.

This clone occurred a few times. CDR3 amino acids: CASSHQGDGYTF. The CDR3 region has the DNA TGTGCCAGTAGCCACCAGGGGGATGGCTACACCTTC. The V gene is TRBV19, the J gene TRBJ1-2; 7 bases line up with TRBD1. This CDR3 is 12 amino acids long. Germline values: CDR1 LNHDA, CDR2 SQIVND (reference sequence). J was trimmed by 6 bases and V by 6 bases; bases with no gene match: 4.

The V gene is TRBV11-3, the J gene TRBJ2-1, with 12 bases that match TRBD2. With 5 bases clipped from V and 5 bases from J, the junction kept 4 bases outside the gene matches. The germline CDR1 and CDR2 sequences are SGHNT and YENEEA. The CDR3 loop spans 15 amino acids. In DNA, the CDR3 is TGTGCCAGCAGCCCCCGGACTAGCGGGAACAATGAGCAGTTCTTC. Its protein product is CASSPRTSGNNEQFF.

In its sample, this clone was seen a few times. This rearrangement joins TRBV7-3 to TRBJ2-3; TRBD2 agrees at 12 bases. J gave up 2 bases and V 5 bases, and 2 bases lay outside the gene matches. CDR1 and CDR2 from the germline V gene are SGHTA and FQGTGA. The CDR3 length is 15 residues. DNA for the CDR3: TGTGCCAGCAGCGCTAGCGGGGGGGCCACAGATACGCAGTATTTT. It codes for CASSASGGATDTQYF.

Written as DNA, the CDR3 is TGTGCCAGCAGCTCGTCCGGGGTAGGAAATCAGCCCCAGCATTTT. This translates into CASSSSGVGNQPQHF. This chain joins TRBV5-6 and TRBJ1-5; D call uncertain. The germline V gene encodes CDR1 SGHDT and CDR2 YYEEEE. V was cut by 3 bases and J by 4 bases, with 14 bases left in between. This CDR3 region has 15 residues. Complete variable domain (other parts from reference TRBV5-6 and TRBJ1-5): DAGVTQSPTHLIKTRGQQVTLRCSPKSGHDTVSWYQQALGQGPQFIFQYYEEEERQRGNFPDRFSGHQFPNYSSELNVNALLLGDSALYLCASSSSGVGNQPQHFGDGTRLSIL.

This clone was picked up a small number of times. V is TRBV5-4 and J is TRBJ2-3; the match to TRBD2 covers 15 bases. Germline V gene lookup returns CDR1 SGHNT and CDR2 YYREEE (reference sequence). The CDR3 length is 18 residues. The trim removed 5 bases at V and 1 base at J, leaving 8 bases unmatched. The CDR3 coding sequence is TGTGCCAGCAGGACCGGACTAGCGGGGGGGCTGGGCACAGATACGCAGTATTTT. Amino acids: CASRTGLAGGLGTDTQYF.